The next 16 T cell receptor beta chains were all read from a single sample in a study of cytomegalovirus exposure and HLA in healthy donors. The study ran its PCR with 60 Vbeta and 13 Jbeta primers. Data came from immunoSEQ multiplex PCR; TCRdb stores just in-frame clones and leaves some out. Its clone listing holds around 140,000 clones. Sequenced sample: PBMCs. These receptors were collected from a woman aged 40 to 49 in good health and CMV-seronegative.

V gene TRBV5-5 combines with J gene TRBJ2-7; D is possibly TRBD1 (6 bases). CDR3 length: 17 amino acids. Germline CDR1 SGHKS, CDR2 YYEKEE (reference sequence). Trimming took 4 bases from V and 5 from J, leaving 25 bases between them. For the CDR3, the DNA is TGTGCCAGCAGCCCCTTTAGTTCGCAGGGGTTTATCCACGAGCAGTACGTC. Its protein is CASSPFSSQGFIHEQYV.

This rearrangement joins TRBV4-3 to TRBJ1-2; 7 bases line up with TRBD1. Germline CDR1 LGHNA, CDR2 YSLEER. J was trimmed by 3 bases and V by 0 bases; bases with no gene match: 7. The CDR3 extends over 16 amino acids. Here the CDR3 DNA reads TGCGCCAGCAGCCAAGATTCTACAGGGGCGTACTATGGCTACACCTTC. Translating it yields CASSQDSTGAYYGYTF.

The chain links TRBV11-2 to TRBJ1-1, with D unresolved. The CDR3 runs to 15 residues. Trimming left V 6 bases short and J 4 bases short, with 18 bases between. Germline V gene lookup returns CDR1 SGHAT and CDR2 FQNNGV. In DNA, the CDR3 is TGTGCCAGCAGAACGATCGGACTGAGCTCCACTGAAGCTTTCTTT. Translated: CASRTIGLSSTEAFF.

CDR3 sequence: CAISEQGTGELFF. CDR3 coding DNA: TGTGCCATCAGCGAACAGGGAACCGGGGAGCTGTTTTTT. This chain uses TRBV10-3 with TRBJ2-2, with D perhaps TRBD1 (6 bases). Germline V gives CDR1 ENHRY, CDR2 SYGVKD. This CDR3 region has 13 residues. Deletions cut 6 bases from V and 5 bases from J, with 10 bases between.

The chain carries TRBV28 and TRBJ1-3; perhaps TRBD1 as D (6 bases). The CDR3 runs 18 residues. V shed 3 bases and J shed 0 bases, with 18 bases lying between them. CDR1 MDHEN and CDR2 SYDVKM come from the germline V gene. The DNA of the CDR3 is TGTGCCAGCAGTTTTGAATGGGCAGGGGTTAACTCTGGAAACACCATATATTTT. Protein: CASSFEWAGVNSGNTIYF. Looking up the rest from reference TRBV28 and TRBJ1-3 gives the full variable domain: DVKVTQSSRYLVKRTGEKVFLECVQDMDHENMFWYRQDPGLGLRLIYFSYDVKMKEKGDIPEGYSVSREKKERFSLILESASTNQTSMYLCASSFEWAGVNSGNTIYFGEGSWLTVV.

The chain links TRBV7-9 to TRBJ1-2, with 9 bases identical to TRBD1. V gave up 3 bases and J gave up 2 bases; unmatched junction bases: 4. Germline CDR1 is SEHNR and CDR2 is FQNEAQ (reference sequence). The CDR3 is 15 amino acids. In nucleotides, the CDR3 is TGTGCCAGCAGCTTGGGACAGGGTGCGAACTATGGCTACACCTTC. Residues: CASSLGQGANYGYTF.

J is TRBJ1-5 and V is TRBV19; a weak D match, TRBD1 (5 bases). V lost 3 bases to trimming and J lost 1 base, with 16 bases between them. Germline V gives CDR1 LNHDA, CDR2 SQIVND (reference sequence). This CDR3 has 17 amino acids. The CDR3 DNA sequence: TGTGCCAGTAGTATGGGCAGGGCGGTTGGGAGCAATCAGCCCCAGCATTTT. Translated, it gives CASSMGRAVGSNQPQHF.

The genes are TRBV28 and TRBJ1-2; 12 bases line up with TRBD1. Per germline, CDR1 MDHEN and CDR2 SYDVKM. This CDR3 region has 16 residues. With 5 bases clipped from V and 7 bases from J, the junction kept 11 bases outside the gene matches. The CDR3 DNA reads TGTGCCAGCAGTCCCCCTACCGGGACAGGGGGCCTTGGCTACACCTTC. Its translation: CASSPPTGTGGLGYTF.

This chain links TRBV15 with TRBJ1-3; 9 nucleotides agree with TRBD1. The germline V gene has CDR1 LNHNV and CDR2 YYDKDF (reference sequence). Germline trimming cut 4 bases from V and 1 base from J; bases unmatched to any gene: 8. The length of the CDR3 is 17 residues. The DNA for the CDR3 is TGTGCCACCAGCACTAGAACAGGGGGCGAATCTGGAAACACCATATATTTT. It translates to CATSTRTGGESGNTIYF.

DNA of the CDR3: TGTGCCAGCTCACCACCGGGAGGGGGGAGCAATCAGCCCCAGCATTTT. It yields the protein CASSPPGGGSNQPQHF. J is TRBJ1-5 and V is TRBV18; maybe TRBD1 (6 bases). V dropped 0 bases and J dropped 1 base, with 10 bases sitting between them. Germline V gene sequence: CDR1 KGHSH, CDR2 LQKENI. This CDR3 comprises 16 residues.

The V call is TRBV7-2, the J call TRBJ1-2, with a weak D call TRBD1 (6 bases). V lost 1 base, J lost 7 bases, and 19 bases lay in between. From germline, CDR1 is SGHTA and CDR2 FQGNSA. This CDR3 is built from 16 residues. CDR3: CASSLELGRGAGGYTF. DNA of the CDR3: TGTGCCAGCAGCTTAGAGTTGGGACGGGGGGCAGGTGGCTACACCTTC. The full variable domain, with the rest looked up from reference TRBV7-2 and TRBJ1-2, is GAGVSQSPSNKVTEKGKDVELRCDPISGHTALYWYRQSLGQGLEFLIYFQGNSAPDKSGLPSDRFSAERTGGSVSTLTIQRTQQEDSAVYLCASSLELGRGAGGYTFGSGTRLTVV.

V and J are TRBV2 and TRBJ2-1; TRBD2 might be the D (6 bases). The CDR3 length is 14 residues. Germline V lookup: CDR1 SNHLY, CDR2 FYNNEI. V was cut by 5 bases and J by 3 bases, with 11 bases left in between. CDR3 bases: TGTGCCAGCAGTCGGGACTCAGGCTACAATGAGCAGTTCTTC. Protein: CASSRDSGYNEQFF.

The chain uses TRBV27 and TRBJ1-2, with a tentative D call TRBD1 (5 bases). Germline CDR1 MNHEY, CDR2 SMNVEV (reference sequence). With 3 bases removed from V and 6 bases from J, the gap between germline ends came to 20 bases. This CDR3 has 16 residues. CDR3 in DNA: TGTGCCAGCAGTTTCCCCCTAGGGGCTCCCAGGGATGGCTACACCTTC. It codes for CASSFPLGAPRDGYTF.

The chain employs TRBV6-1 and TRBJ1-5, with D perhaps TRBD1 (6 bases). Trimming removed 3 bases at V and 3 bases at J, with 12 bases between. Germline CDR1 MNHNS, CDR2 SASEGT. The CDR3 loop spans 15 amino acids. CDR3 nucleotides: TGTGCCAGCAGTGAGCTGACAGGTTTCAATCAGCCCCAGCATTTT. Encoded protein: CASSELTGFNQPQHF.

The chain has TRBV19 and TRBJ1-4; TRBD1 agrees at 9 bases. The CDR3 length is 13 residues. The germline V gene encodes CDR1 LNHDA and CDR2 SQIVND (reference sequence). V was pared by 8 bases and J by 6 bases, with 4 bases of the junction left unmatched. The CDR3 loop is CASLDRGDEKLFF. For the CDR3, the DNA is TGTGCCAGTCTGGACAGGGGTGATGAAAAACTGTTTTTT.

The chain employs TRBV4-2 and TRBJ1-5; D might be TRBD1 (6 bases). This CDR3 contains 15 residues. CDR1 LGHNA and CDR2 YNFKEQ come from the germline V gene. Trimming removed 0 bases from V and 6 bases from J, with 12 bases in between. The CDR3 nucleotides are TGTGCCAGCAGCCAAGAAGTCGGGGGGCTTCAGCCCCAGCATTTT. Translation gives CASSQEVGGLQPQHF.